This T cell receptor (beta chain) originates from a study of T cells in Graves' hyperthyroidism and ophthalmopathy. Germline CDR1 MGHRA, CDR2 YSYEKL. The CDR3 loop spans 13 amino acids. V lost 5 bases to trimming and J lost 7 bases; unmatched junction nucleotides: 6. Subjects aged 18 to 65 presented with newly diagnosed hyperthyroidism of less than 2 months' duration. Researchers took RNA transcripts and amplified the TCR beta CDR3 regions from them. The primer set for the first-round RT-PCR of the TCR CDR3 was HTBI. In TCRdb, the multiplex PCR reads were re-called with MiXCR into one record per CDR3 protein. The data show under 300,000 distinct CDR3 sequences, with roughly 15% seen just once and roughly 31% held by the top ten. Overall study results and limits: The majority of expanded thyroid clonotypes above 0.001 also appeared in blood.

In its sample, this clonotype was seen many times. Its antigen is unidentified. Material for sequencing was blood. The sequence was obtained from a woman in her forties or fifties with Graves' hyperthyroidism that later progressed to Graves' ophthalmopathy. J is TRBJ2-7 and V is TRBV4-1, with TRBD1 identical over 9 bases. This CDR3 reads CASSGTGGREQYF. The CDR3 coding sequence is TGCGCCAGCAGCGGTACAGGGGGCAGAGAGCAGTACTTC.